The rows below give T cell receptor beta chains drawn from one sample of a study of T cells in Graves' hyperthyroidism and ophthalmopathy. One entry per CDR3 protein, called by TCRdb with MiXCR from the multiplex PCR reads. The table has about 640,000 distinct CDR3 sequences, around 21% seen once; the top ten hold 34%. The sequencing input was blood. The receptors shown here come from a man aged 25-40 years with Graves' ophthalmopathy. Each CDR3 is given with its conserved first and last residue. A D gene is named only where the DNA matches it firmly. Only part of the rows carry a size: once, few, many, or a class if the clone is expanded.

v_gene	abundance	j_gene	d_gene	CDR3nt	CDR3aa
TRBV24-1	-	TRBJ2-7	TRBD1	TGTGCCACCAGTGACCCCCGGGACAGCCGGGGAGAGCAGTACTTC	CATSDPRDSRGEQYF
TRBV11-3	few	TRBJ2-1	TRBD2	TGTGCCAGCAGCTCCTCAAGGGGAGCGGGAGGCCGGGGTGAGCAGTTCTTC	CASSSSRGAGGRGEQFF
TRBV5-5	-	TRBJ1-1	-	TGTGCCAGCAGCTTGTCGAGGTTCATGAACACTGAAGCTTTCTTT	CASSLSRFMNTEAFF
TRBV5-6	-	TRBJ2-1	TRBD2	TGTGCCAGCAGCTGGGCAGTGACTAGCACGGTCTTC	CASSWAVTSTVF
TRBV6-2/TRBV6-3	-	TRBJ2-5	TRBD2	TGTGCCAGCAGCTTATCCTACGGGACTAGCGGGAGTGGCGAGACCCAGTACTTC	CASSLSYGTSGSGETQYF
TRBV2	many	TRBJ1-1	-	TGTGCCAGCCGGACCGGGACGGGAAACACTGAAGCTTTCTTT	CASRTGTGNTEAFF
TRBV4-1	many	TRBJ1-6	TRBD1	TGCGCCAGCAGCCACGGACAGGGCTATTCACCCCTCCACTTT	CASSHGQGYSPLHF
TRBV6-1	-	TRBJ2-5	-	TGTGCCAGCAGTCGCCACAGGGTTAGGGAGACCCAGTACTTC	CASSRHRVRETQYF
TRBV6-9	-	TRBJ1-2	TRBD1	TGTGCCAGCAGTTCCCCGGGACAGGGGGCTTTGGGCTACACCTTC	CASSSPGQGALGYTF
TRBV10-2	-	TRBJ2-3	-	TGCGCCAGCAACTCCGGACAGCTTAGCACAGATACGCAGTATTTT	CASNSGQLSTDTQYF
TRBV12-3/TRBV12-4	few	TRBJ2-7	TRBD1	TGTGCCAGCAGTGTGGGACAGGGAAGTGGCGAGCAGTACTTC	CASSVGQGSGEQYF
TRBV24-1	many	TRBJ1-5	TRBD1	TGTGCCACCAGTGACGGGACAGGGAGGATGGATCAGCCCCAGCATTTT	CATSDGTGRMDQPQHF
TRBV28	many	TRBJ2-7	-	TGTGCCAGCACCGACCTAACGGGAGCCTACGAGCAGTACTTC	CASTDLTGAYEQYF
TRBV28	few	TRBJ1-6	-	TGTGCCAGCAGTTTAGGGACTACTAATTCACCCCTCCACTTT	CASSLGTTNSPLHF
TRBV27	many	TRBJ2-7	TRBD2	TGTGCCAGCAGTCCCACACCCATGACTAGCGGACGTTACGAGCAGTACTTC	CASSPTPMTSGRYEQYF
TRBV28	few	TRBJ2-1	TRBD2	TGTGCCAGCAGTCCGGAGACTAGCAGTTACAATGAGCAGTTCTTC	CASSPETSSYNEQFF
TRBV13	many	TRBJ1-1	TRBD1	TGTGCCAGCAGCCCGGGACAGCTGAACACTGAAGCTTTCTTT	CASSPGQLNTEAFF
TRBV20-1	many	TRBJ2-1	TRBD2	TGCAGTGCTAGAGGGACTAGCCGCTACAATGAGCAGTTCTTC	CSARGTSRYNEQFF
TRBV27	few	TRBJ2-7	-	TGTGCCAGCAGTCTACGGGACTCCCGCTTGAACGAGCAGTACTTC	CASSLRDSRLNEQYF
TRBV28	few	TRBJ2-7	-	TGTGCCAGCAGTTCACCCGGGAAATACGAGCAGTACTTC	CASSSPGKYEQYF
TRBV7-2	many	TRBJ2-1	TRBD2	TGTGCCAGCAGCTTCTTTGCGGGAGGGCCCGATGAGCAGTTCTTC	CASSFFAGGPDEQFF
TRBV10-3	-	TRBJ2-7	-	TGTGCCATCAGTGAGACGCAGGAACTCTCCTACGAGCAGTACTTC	CAISETQELSYEQYF
TRBV29-1	-	TRBJ2-5	TRBD2	TGCAGCGTTAATCGTTCCTCGGGGGGAGAGACCCAGTACTTC	CSVNRSSGGETQYF
TRBV27	-	TRBJ2-5	-	TGTGCCAGCAGCATTAACCGGGAGTTACAAGGGACCCAGTACTTC	CASSINRELQGTQYF
TRBV10-2	-	TRBJ2-5	-	TGCGCCAGCAGTGACAGGGTGGCAGAGACCCAGTACTTC	CASSDRVAETQYF
TRBV7-6	-	TRBJ1-5	TRBD1	TGTGCCAGCAGTTCCGGACAGGGGACTAATCAGCCCCAGCATTTT	CASSSGQGTNQPQHF
TRBV24-1	-	TRBJ2-3	-	TGTGCCACCAGTGACTGGGACTCCACAGATACGCAGTATTTT	CATSDWDSTDTQYF
TRBV9	few	TRBJ2-5	-	TGTGCCAGCAGCGTAGAGGGCAGGGGACAAGAGACCCAGTACTTC	CASSVEGRGQETQYF
TRBV5-1	many	TRBJ2-1	-	TGCGCCAGCAGCTTATCGGGAGTGCCCAATGAGCAGTTCTTC	CASSLSGVPNEQFF
TRBV20-1	-	TRBJ2-5	-	TGCAGTGCTAGAGATCAGGAGGGCTCATCGCCCCAGTACTTC	CSARDQEGSSPQYF
TRBV11-2	few	TRBJ2-7	-	TGTGCCAGCAGCTTATTACGGGGGGAGCAGTACTTC	CASSLLRGEQYF
TRBV5-1	many	TRBJ2-2	-	TGCGCCAGCAGCTTCGATGTGGCTGTCACCGGGGAGCTGTTTTTT	CASSFDVAVTGELFF